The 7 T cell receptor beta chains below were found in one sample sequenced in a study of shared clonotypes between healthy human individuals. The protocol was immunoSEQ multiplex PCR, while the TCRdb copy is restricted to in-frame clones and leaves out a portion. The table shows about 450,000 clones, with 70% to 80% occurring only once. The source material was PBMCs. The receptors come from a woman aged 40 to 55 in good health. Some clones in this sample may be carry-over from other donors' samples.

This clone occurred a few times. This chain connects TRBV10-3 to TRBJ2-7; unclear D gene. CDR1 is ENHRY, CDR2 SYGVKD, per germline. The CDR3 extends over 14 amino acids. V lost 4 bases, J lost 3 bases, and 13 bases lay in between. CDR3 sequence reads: CAISGDPSNYEQYF. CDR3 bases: TGTGCCATCAGTGGAGACCCCTCAAACTACGAGCAGTACTTC.

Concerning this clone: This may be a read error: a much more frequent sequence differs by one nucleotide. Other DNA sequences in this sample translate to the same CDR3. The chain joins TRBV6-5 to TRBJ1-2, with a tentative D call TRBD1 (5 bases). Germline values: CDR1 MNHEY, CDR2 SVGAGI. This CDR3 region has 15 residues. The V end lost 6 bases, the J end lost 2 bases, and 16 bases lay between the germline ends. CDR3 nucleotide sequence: TGTGCCAGCAGCTCGCGAAGGACAATAAACTATGGCTACACCTTC. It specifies CASSSRRTINYGYTF.

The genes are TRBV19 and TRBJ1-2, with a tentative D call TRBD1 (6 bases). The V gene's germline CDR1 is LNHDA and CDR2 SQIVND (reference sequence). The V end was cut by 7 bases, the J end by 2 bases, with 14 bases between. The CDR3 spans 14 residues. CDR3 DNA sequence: TGTGCCAGTAATCCCGGGGGGGCCAACTATGGCTACACCTTC. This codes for CASNPGGANYGYTF.

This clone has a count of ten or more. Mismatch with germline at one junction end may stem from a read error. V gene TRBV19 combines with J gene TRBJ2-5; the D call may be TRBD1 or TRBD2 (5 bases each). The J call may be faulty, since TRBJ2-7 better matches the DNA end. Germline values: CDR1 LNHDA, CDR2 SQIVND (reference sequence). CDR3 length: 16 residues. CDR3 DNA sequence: TGTGCCAGCAGTACCCTAGACGGGGCACAGACCTACGAGCAGTACTTC. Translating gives CASSTLDGAQTYEQYF.

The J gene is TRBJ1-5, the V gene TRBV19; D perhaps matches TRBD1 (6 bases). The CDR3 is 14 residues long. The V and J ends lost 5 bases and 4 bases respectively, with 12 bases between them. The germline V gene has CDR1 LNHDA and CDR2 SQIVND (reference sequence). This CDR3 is CASSPRTANQPQHF. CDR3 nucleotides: TGTGCCAGTAGTCCCCGGACAGCTAATCAGCCCCAGCATTTT.

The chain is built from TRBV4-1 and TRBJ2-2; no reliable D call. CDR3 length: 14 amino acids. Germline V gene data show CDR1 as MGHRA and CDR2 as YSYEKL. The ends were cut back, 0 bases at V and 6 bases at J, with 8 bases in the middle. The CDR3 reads CASSQEGSAGELFF. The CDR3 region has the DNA TGCGCCAGCAGCCAAGAAGGGTCTGCCGGGGAGCTGTTTTTT.

The CDR3 region is CASWRTGASYEQYF. Here the CDR3 DNA reads TGTGCCAGTTGGAGGACAGGGGCTTCCTACGAGCAGTACTTC. The J gene is TRBJ2-7, the V gene TRBV27, with 9 bases identical to TRBD1. V shed 9 bases and J 1 base; nucleotides not matched to a gene: 7. CDR1 and CDR2 (germline): MNHEY, SMNVEV (reference sequence). This CDR3 has 14 residues.